Detailed here is one T cell receptor beta chain. What it binds is unknown. These data belong to a study of monozygotic twins with inflammatory bowel disease. Input per TCR library consisted of 3500 ng of total RNA. The UMIs carried a 6-nucleotide sample barcode, and they were added by template switching. TCRdb processed the 5' RACE reads again and assigns one entry to each CDR3 protein, with no DNA. The listing contains around 400,000 distinct CDR3 sequences. General study findings and limits: Researchers were unable to tell different T cell subtypes apart. Discordant twins showed the same repertoire similarity as concordant twins, possibly from limited power.

The CDR3 spans 11 residues. CDR1 is DFQATT and CDR2 is SNEGSKA in the germline V gene (reference sequence). The rearrangement uses TRBV20-1 and TRBJ2-7. Material for sequencing was blood. The receptor comes from a human donor with ulcerative colitis or Crohn's disease, or a healthy co-twin of an affected twin (not recorded which). The CDR3 protein is CSAGGVAEQYF.